This T cell receptor beta chain was sequenced for a study of T cells in Graves' hyperthyroidism and ophthalmopathy. Germline CDR1 reads MDHEN; CDR2 reads SYDVKM. V lost 6 bases, J lost 9 bases, and 18 bases lay in between. This CDR3 region has 14 residues. Whole-study results and caveats: Stable hyperthyroidism and ophthalmopathy were separated using 13 V-J signatures. The majority of expanded thyroid clonotypes above 0.001 also appeared in blood.

Template material for amplifying TCR beta CDR3 regions consisted of RNA transcripts. The HTBI primer set drove a first-round RT-PCR of the TCR CDR3. One entry per CDR3 protein, called by TCRdb with MiXCR from the multiplex PCR reads. The data contain fewer than 700,000 distinct CDR3 sequences, 15% to 20% of them singletons. Many counts were recorded for this clonotype. Its target is not known. The study left out patients who had uncontrolled infection, other autoimmune disease, pregnancy or lactation. Each diagnosis was grounded in clinical symptoms, serum thyroxine and TRAb, thyroid ultrasound, and orbital computed tomography.

Sequencing was performed on blood. The source is a woman in her 30s with Graves' hyperthyroidism. This chain connects TRBV28 to TRBJ2-1, with a tentative D call TRBD2 (5 bases). DNA of the CDR3: TGTGCCAGCAGACTGTACGACTACACCACTGAGCAGTTCTTC. This encodes CASRLYDYTTEQFF.